This record covers a single T cell receptor (beta chain). Antigen unknown. These data belong to a study of T cell responses to AZD1222 COVID-19 vaccine. Study-level background: Recipients boosted at about 4 weeks or about 12 weeks are pooled. Study outcomes and limitations: Among the donors, most were white British and more were female, and clonal diversity was possibly underestimated. Spike regions recognized by vaccine-associated CD4 TCRs spanned the protein, led by 160-218 and 743-854. Increases in Spike-specific TCR breadth and depth were seen after two AZD1222 doses.

The repertoire was sequenced with immunoSEQ multiplex PCR; TCRdb's copy has only in-frame clones and lacks some. In the table there are 150,000 to 180,000 clones, approximately 90% of which are singletons. Material: peripheral blood, obtained on day 0 of AZD1222 vaccination. The TCR was taken from an adult in good health.

CDR3 bases: TGTGCCAGCAGTTGGGACACCAACTATGGCTACACCTTC. The encoded protein is CASSWDTNYGYTF. The rearrangement uses TRBV28 and TRBJ1-2, with a weak D call TRBD1 (6 bases). V was trimmed by 4 bases and J by 2 bases, leaving 8 bases between them. The CDR3 has 13 residues. The germline V gene has CDR1 MDHEN and CDR2 SYDVKM.